This T cell receptor (beta chain) was observed in a study of cytomegalovirus exposure and HLA in healthy donors. Findings and caveats of the study: The authors listed some 160 TCR beta chains as cytomegalovirus-associated. The study assumed roughly uniform donor sequencing depth for presence/absence analyses. Among CMV-associated TCR beta chains, most appeared HLA-restricted in a later analysis.

The PCR employed 60 Vbeta primers together with 13 Jbeta primers. The data were produced by immunoSEQ multiplex PCR, yet TCRdb's version contains in-frame clones alone and is incomplete. Of 160,000 or so clones detected, 75% appear once; the ten largest clones hold around 2.4%. CDR1 and CDR2 from the germline V gene are GTSNPN and SVGIG (reference sequence). The V end lost 2 bases, the J end lost 5 bases, and 13 bases lay between the germline ends. CDR3 size: 14 residues. As to this clone: Its antigen remains unidentified.

Donors consisted of healthy bone marrow donors. The chain combines TRBV30 with TRBJ1-5, with D possibly being TRBD1 (6 bases). Sequences were obtained from PBMCs. The TCR sequence derives from a female donor in good health and CMV-seronegative. This chain's CDR3 is CAWSQGTTHQPQHF. Here the CDR3 DNA reads TGTGCCTGGAGTCAGGGGACCACTCATCAGCCCCAGCATTTT.